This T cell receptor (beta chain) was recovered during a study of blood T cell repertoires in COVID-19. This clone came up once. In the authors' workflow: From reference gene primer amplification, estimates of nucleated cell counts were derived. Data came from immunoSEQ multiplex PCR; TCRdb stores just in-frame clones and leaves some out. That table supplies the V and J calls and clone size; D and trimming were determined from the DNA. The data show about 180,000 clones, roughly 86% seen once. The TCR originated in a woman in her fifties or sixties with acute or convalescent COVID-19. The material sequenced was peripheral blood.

For the CDR3, the DNA is TGTGCCAGCAGCCAAGGTCCCCGGTCGAGTGAAAAACTGTTTTTT. Translated: CASSQGPRSSEKLFF. The chain employs TRBV3-1 (or the pseudogene TRBV3-2) and TRBJ1-4; D not resolved. Germline CDR1 LGHDT, CDR2 YNNKEL (reference sequence). The CDR3 is 15 amino acids. Trimming took 1 base from V and 7 from J, leaving 13 bases between them.